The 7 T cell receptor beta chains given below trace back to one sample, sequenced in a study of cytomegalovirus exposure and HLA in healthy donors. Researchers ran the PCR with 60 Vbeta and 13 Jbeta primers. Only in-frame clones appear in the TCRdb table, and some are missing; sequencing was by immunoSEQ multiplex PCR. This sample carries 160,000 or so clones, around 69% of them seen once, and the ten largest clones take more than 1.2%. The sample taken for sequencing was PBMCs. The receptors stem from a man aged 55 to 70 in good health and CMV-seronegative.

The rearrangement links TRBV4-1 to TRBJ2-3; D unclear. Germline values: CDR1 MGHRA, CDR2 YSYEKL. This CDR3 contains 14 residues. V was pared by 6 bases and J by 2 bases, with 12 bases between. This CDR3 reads CASRLLVPTDTQYF. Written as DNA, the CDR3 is TGCGCCAGCAGGCTTCTAGTGCCCACAGATACGCAGTATTTT.

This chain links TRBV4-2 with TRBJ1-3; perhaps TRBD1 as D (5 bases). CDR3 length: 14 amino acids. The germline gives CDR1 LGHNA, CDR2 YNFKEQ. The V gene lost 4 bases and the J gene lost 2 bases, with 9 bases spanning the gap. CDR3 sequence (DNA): TGTGCCAGCAGCCCAGGGAGGACTGGAAACACCATATATTTT. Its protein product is CASSPGRTGNTIYF.

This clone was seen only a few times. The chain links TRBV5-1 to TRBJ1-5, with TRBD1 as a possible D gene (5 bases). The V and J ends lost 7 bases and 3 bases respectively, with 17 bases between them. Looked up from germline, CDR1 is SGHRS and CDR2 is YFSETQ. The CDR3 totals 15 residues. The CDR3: CASRPGVVDNQPQHF. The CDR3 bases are TGCGCCAGCCGACCGGGGGTTGTGGACAATCAGCCCCAGCATTTT.

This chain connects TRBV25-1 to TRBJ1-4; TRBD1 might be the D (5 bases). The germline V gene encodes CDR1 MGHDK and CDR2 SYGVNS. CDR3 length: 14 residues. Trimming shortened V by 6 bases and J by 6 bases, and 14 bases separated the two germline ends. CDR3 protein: CASRQTGYDEKLFF. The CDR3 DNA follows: TGTGCCAGCAGACAAACAGGATACGATGAAAAACTGTTTTTT. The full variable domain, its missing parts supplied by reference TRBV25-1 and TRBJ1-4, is EADIYQTPRYLVIGTGKKITLECSQTMGHDKMYWYQQDPGMELHLIHYSYGVNSTEKGDLSSESTVSRIRTEHFPLTLESARPSHTSQYLCASRQTGYDEKLFFGSGTQLSVL.

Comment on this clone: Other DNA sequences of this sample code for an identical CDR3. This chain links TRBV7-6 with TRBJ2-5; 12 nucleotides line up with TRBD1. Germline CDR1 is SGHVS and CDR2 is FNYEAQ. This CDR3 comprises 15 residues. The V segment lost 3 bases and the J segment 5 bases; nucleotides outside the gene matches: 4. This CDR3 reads CASSLGTGGRETQYF. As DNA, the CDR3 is TGTGCCAGCAGCTTGGGGACAGGGGGCCGGGAGACCCAGTACTTC.

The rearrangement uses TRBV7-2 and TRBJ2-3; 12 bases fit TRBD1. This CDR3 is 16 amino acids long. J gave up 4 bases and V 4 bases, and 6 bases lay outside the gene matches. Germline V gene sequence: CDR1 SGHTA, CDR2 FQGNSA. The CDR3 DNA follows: TGTGCCAGCAGCTGGGGACAGGGGGCTGCCGCAGATACGCAGTATTTT. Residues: CASSWGQGAAADTQYF.

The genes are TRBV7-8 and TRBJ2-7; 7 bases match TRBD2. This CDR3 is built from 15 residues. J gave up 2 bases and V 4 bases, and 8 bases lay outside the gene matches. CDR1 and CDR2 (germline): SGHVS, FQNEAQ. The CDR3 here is CASSSRDLAAYEQYF. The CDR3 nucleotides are TGTGCCAGCAGCTCTCGGGACCTAGCGGCCTACGAGCAGTACTTC.